This TCR beta chain was observed in a study of blood T cell repertoires in COVID-19. About the study: Acute and convalescent COVID-19 samples came from the United States, Italy and Spain.

The assay was immunoSEQ multiplex PCR, and TCRdb's table has in-frame clones only and misses some. This table holds 90,000 to 120,000 clones, 89% found once. Germline CDR1 reads LNHDA; CDR2 reads SQIVND (reference sequence). This CDR3 has 15 residues. V trimming: 7 bases; J trimming: 5 bases; junction bases outside the gene matches: 9. The source is a man aged 40-49 years with active or convalescent COVID-19. The J gene is TRBJ1-4, the V gene TRBV19; 8 bases agree with TRBD1. Sequencing input: peripheral blood. The CDR3 bases are TGTGCCAGTACTTCCCGGAGGACAGGGAATGAAAAACTGTTTTTT. Its translation: CASTSRRTGNEKLFF.